This is a list of T cell receptor beta chains from one sample in a study of molecular identifiers for immune sequencing clone quantification. One entry per CDR3 protein results from TCRdb running MiXCR on the PCR reads. This sample carries about 40,000 distinct CDR3 sequences, less than 20% of them seen once, and the ten largest clones take roughly 7%. Sequencing used naive CD8+ T cells from blood, with Jurkat cell RNA spiked in. These receptors originate from a human donor in good health. Some libraries in this study had Jurkat cell RNA spiked in. Both conserved end residues are part of each CDR3. Clone size is not always given. Where it is, it says once, few, many or a class for expanded clones.

j_call v_call clone_size cdr3_aa
TRBJ2-7 TRBV20-1 NA CSASDHGSYEQYF
TRBJ2-5 TRBV5-1 many CASSFQETQYF
TRBJ2-3 TRBV28 NA CASSLVGRLGTDTQYF
TRBJ2-6 TRBV7-9 many CASSHSTGANVLTF
TRBJ2-7 TRBV6-5 NA CASSTAGSSYEQYF
TRBJ2-7 TRBV9 many CASSVEPGTLYEQYF
TRBJ2-1 TRBV6-2/TRBV6-3 many CASSSPGEAWGDEQFF
TRBJ2-1 TRBV4-2 many CASSQEMRYGGNEQFF
TRBJ2-7 TRBV27 many CASSSRTSGRSYEQYF
TRBJ2-3 TRBV18 once CASSTYKIDTQYF
TRBJ2-3 TRBV3-1 many CASSQSRGEPQYF
TRBJ2-7 TRBV20-1 NA CSASGTDYEQYF
TRBJ1-5 TRBV27 many CASSPARDWHF
TRBJ1-1 TRBV19 NA CASSISSPTNTEAFF
TRBJ2-7 TRBV7-2 many CASSSGLAGHEQYF
TRBJ1-6 TRBV9 medium-sized CASSATGLSPLHF